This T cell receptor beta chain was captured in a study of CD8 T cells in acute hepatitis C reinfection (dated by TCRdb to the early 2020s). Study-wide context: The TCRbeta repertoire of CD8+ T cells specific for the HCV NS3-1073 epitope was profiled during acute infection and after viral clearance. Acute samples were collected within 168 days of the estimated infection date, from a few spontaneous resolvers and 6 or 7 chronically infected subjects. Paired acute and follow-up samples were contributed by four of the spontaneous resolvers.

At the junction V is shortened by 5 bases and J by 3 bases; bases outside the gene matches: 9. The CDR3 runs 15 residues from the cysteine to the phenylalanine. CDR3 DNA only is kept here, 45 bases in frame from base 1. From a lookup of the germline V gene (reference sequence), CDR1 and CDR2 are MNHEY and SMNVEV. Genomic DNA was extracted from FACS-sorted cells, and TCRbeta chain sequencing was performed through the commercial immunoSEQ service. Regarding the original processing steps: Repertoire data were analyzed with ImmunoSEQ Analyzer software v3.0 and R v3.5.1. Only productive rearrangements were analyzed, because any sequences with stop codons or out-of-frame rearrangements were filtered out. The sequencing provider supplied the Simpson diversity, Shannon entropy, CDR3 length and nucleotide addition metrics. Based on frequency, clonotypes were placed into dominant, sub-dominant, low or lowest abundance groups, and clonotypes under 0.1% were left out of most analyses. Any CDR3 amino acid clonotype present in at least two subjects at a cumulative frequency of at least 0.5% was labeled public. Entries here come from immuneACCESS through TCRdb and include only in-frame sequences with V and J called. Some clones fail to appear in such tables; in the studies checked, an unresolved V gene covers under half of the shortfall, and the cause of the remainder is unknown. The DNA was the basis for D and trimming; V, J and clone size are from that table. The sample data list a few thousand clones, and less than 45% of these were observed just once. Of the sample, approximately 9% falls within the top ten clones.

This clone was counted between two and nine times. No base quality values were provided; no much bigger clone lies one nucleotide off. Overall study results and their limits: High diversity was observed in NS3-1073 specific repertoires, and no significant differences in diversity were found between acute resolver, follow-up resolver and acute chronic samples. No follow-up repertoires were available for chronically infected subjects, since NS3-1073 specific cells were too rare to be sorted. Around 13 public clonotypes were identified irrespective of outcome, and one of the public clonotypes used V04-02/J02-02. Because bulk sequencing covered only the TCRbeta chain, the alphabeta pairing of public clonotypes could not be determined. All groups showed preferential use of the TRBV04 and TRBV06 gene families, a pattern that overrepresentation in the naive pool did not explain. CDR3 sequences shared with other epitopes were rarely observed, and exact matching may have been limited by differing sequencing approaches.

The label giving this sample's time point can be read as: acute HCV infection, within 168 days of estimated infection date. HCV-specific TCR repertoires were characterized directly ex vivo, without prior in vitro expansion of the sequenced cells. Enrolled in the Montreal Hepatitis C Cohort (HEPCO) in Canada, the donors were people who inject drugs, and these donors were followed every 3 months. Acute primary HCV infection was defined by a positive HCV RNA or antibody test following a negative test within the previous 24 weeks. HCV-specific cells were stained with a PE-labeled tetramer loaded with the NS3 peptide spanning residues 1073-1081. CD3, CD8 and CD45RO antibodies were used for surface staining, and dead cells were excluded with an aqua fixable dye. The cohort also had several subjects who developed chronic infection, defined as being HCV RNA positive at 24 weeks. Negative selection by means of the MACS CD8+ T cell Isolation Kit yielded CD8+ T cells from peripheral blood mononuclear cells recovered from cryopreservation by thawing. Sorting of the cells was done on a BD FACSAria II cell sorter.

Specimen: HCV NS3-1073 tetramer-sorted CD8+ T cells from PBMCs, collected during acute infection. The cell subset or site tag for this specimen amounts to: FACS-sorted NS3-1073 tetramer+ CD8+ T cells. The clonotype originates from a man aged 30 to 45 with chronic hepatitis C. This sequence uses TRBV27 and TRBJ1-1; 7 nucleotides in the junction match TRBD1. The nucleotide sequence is TGTGCCAGCAGTCTCGTACCGGGACAGTACACTGAAGCTTTCTTT. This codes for CASSLVPGQYTEAFF.